The 2 T cell receptor beta chains below all came from one sample that was sequenced in a study of monozygotic twins with inflammatory bowel disease. TCRdb re-called the 5' RACE reads; every CDR3 protein appears as one record, without DNA. The sample includes roughly 330,000 distinct CDR3 sequences. The sample taken for sequencing was blood. These receptors were obtained from a human donor with ulcerative colitis or Crohn's disease, or a healthy co-twin of an affected twin (not recorded which).

The rearrangement joins TRBV20-1 to TRBJ2-3; no DNA is available, so the TRBD1 call from TCRdb remains unchecked. The germline V gene encodes CDR1 DFQATT and CDR2 SNEGSKA (reference sequence). The CDR3 is made up of 15 amino acids. The CDR3 spells CSAREGAQRPPTQYF.

This chain links TRBV4-2 with TRBJ2-3; with no DNA, the TCRdb D assignment of TRBD1 cannot be verified. The CDR3 consists of 15 residues. CDR1 is LGHNA and CDR2 is YNFKEQ in the germline V gene. The CDR3 region is CASSQRTGGPDTQYF.